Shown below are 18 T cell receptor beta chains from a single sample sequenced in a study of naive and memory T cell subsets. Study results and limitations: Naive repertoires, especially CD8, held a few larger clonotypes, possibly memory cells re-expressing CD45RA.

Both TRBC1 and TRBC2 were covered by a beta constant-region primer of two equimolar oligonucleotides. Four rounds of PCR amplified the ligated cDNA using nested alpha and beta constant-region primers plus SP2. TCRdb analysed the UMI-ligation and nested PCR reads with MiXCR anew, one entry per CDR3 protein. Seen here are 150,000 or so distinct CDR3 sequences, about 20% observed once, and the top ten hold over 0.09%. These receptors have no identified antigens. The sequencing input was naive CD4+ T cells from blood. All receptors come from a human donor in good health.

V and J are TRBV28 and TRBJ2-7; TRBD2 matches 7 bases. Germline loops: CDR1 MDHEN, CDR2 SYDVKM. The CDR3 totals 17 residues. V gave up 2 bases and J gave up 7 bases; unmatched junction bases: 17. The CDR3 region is CASSLPRTSATPGEQYF. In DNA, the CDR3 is TGTGCCAGCAGTTTACCAAGAACTAGCGCTACGCCTGGGGAGCAGTACTTC.

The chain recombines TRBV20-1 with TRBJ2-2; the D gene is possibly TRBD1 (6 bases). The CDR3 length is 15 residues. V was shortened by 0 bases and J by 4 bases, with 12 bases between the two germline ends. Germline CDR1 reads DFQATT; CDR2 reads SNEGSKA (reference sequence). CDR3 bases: TGCAGTGCTAGAGATCGGGGACACCTCACCGGGGAGCTGTTTTTT. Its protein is CSARDRGHLTGELFF.

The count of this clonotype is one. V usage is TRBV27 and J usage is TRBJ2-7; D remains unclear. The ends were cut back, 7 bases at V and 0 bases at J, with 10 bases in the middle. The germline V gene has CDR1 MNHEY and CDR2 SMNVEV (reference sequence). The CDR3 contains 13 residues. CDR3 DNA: TGTGCCAGCATCGTGGTTCGCTCCTACGAGCAGTACTTC. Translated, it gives CASIVVRSYEQYF.

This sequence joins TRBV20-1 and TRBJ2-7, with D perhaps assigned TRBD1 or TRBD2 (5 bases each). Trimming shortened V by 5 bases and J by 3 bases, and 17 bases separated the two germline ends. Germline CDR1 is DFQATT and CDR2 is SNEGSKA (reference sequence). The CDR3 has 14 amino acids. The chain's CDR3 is CSALPPGALYEQYF. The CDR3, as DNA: TGCAGTGCTTTGCCTCCCGGGGCCCTCTACGAGCAGTACTTC.

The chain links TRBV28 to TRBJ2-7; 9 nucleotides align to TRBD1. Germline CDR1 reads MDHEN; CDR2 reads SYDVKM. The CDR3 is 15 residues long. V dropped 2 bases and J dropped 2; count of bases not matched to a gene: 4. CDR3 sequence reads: CASSLGTGRTYEQYF. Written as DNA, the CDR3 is TGTGCCAGCAGTTTAGGGACAGGGAGGACCTACGAGCAGTACTTC.

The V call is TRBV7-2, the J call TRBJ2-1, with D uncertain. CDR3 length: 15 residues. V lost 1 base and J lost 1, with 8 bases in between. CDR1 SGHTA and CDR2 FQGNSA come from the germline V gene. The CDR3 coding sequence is TGTGCCAGCAGCTTAGGCCTGATATCCTACAATGAGCAGTTCTTC. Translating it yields CASSLGLISYNEQFF. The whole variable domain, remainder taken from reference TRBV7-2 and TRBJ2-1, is GAGVSQSPSNKVTEKGKDVELRCDPISGHTALYWYRQSLGQGLEFLIYFQGNSAPDKSGLPSDRFSAERTGGSVSTLTIQRTQQEDSAVYLCASSLGLISYNEQFFGPGTRLTVL.

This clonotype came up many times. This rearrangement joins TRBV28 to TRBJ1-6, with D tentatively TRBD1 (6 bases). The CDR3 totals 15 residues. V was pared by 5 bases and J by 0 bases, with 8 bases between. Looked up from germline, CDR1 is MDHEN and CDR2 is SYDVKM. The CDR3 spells CASSTGHSYNSPLHF. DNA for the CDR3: TGTGCCAGCAGTACGGGACACTCCTATAATTCACCCCTCCACTTT. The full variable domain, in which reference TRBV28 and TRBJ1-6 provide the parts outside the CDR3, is DVKVTQSSRYLVKRTGEKVFLECVQDMDHENMFWYRQDPGLGLRLIYFSYDVKMKEKGDIPEGYSVSREKKERFSLILESASTNQTSMYLCASSTGHSYNSPLHFGNGTRLTVT.

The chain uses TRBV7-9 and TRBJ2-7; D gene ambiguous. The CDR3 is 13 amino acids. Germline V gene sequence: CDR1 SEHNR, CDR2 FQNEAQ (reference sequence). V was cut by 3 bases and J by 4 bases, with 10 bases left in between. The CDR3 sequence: CASSFTAAYEQYF. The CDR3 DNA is TGTGCCAGCAGCTTTACGGCGGCATACGAGCAGTACTTC.

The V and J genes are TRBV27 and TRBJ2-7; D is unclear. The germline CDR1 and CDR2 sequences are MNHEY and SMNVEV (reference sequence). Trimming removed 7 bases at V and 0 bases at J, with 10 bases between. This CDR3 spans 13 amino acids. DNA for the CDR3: TGTGCCAGCAAGCGCCAGAGCTCCTACGAGCAGTACTTC. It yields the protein CASKRQSSYEQYF.

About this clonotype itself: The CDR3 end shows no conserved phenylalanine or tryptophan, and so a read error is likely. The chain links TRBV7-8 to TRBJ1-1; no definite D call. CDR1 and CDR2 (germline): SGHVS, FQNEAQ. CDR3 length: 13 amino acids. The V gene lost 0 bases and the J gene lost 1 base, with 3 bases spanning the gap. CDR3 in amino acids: CASSLARNTEAFS. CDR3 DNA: TGTGCCAGCAGCTTAGCGCGGAACACTGAAGCTTTCTCT.

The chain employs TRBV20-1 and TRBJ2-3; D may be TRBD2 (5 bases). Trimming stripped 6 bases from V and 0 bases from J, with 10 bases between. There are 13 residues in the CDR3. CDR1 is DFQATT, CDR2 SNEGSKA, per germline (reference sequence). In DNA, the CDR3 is TGCAGTGCCTGGCGGACTAGCACAGATACGCAGTATTTT. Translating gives CSAWRTSTDTQYF.

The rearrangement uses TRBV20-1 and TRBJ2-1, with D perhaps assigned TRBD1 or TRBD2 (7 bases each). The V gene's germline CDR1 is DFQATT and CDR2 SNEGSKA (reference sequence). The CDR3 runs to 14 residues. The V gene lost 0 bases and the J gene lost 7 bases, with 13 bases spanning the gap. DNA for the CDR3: TGCAGTGCTAGAGATGCTCAGGGGGGGAATGAGCAGTTCTTC. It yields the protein CSARDAQGGNEQFF.

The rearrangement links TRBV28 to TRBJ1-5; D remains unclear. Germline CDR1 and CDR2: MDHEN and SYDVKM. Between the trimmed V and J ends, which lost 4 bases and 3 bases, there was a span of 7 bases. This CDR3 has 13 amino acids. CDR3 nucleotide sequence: TGTGCCAGCAGTTGGACGGACAATCAGCCCCAGCATTTT. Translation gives CASSWTDNQPQHF.

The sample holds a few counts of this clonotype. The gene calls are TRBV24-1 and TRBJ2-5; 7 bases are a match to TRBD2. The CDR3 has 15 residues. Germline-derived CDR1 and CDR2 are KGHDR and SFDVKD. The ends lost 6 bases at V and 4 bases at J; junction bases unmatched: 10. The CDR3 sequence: CATSLAGDLIETQYF. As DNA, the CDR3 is TGTGCCACCAGTTTGGCGGGAGATCTTATAGAGACCCAGTACTTC.

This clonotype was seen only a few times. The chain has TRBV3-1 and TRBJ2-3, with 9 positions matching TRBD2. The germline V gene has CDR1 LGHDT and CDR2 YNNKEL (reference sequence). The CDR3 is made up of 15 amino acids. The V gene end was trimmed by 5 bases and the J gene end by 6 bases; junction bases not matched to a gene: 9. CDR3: CASSLAGTSPDTQYF. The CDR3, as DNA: TGTGCCAGCAGCTTGGCCGGGACTAGCCCGGATACGCAGTATTTT.

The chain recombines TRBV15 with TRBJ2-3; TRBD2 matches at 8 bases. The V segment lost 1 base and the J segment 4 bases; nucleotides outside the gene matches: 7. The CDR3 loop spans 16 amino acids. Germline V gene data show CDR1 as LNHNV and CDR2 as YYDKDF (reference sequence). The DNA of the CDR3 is TGTGCCACCAGCAGAGGGGCGGGGGGCCCGGCAGATACGCAGTATTTT. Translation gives CATSRGAGGPADTQYF.

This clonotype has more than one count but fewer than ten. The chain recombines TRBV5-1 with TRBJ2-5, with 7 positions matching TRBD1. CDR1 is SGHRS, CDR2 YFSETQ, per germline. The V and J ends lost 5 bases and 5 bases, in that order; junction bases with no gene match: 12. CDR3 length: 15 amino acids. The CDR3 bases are TGCGCCAGCAGAACTCCAACAGGGGTCGGGGAGACCCAGTACTTC. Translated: CASRTPTGVGETQYF.

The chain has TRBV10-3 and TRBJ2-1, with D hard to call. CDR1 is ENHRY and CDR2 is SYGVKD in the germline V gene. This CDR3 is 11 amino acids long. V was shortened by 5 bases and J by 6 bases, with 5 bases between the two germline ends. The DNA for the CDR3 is TGTGCCATCAGTTCGGTCAATGAGCAGTTCTTC. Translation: CAISSVNEQFF.